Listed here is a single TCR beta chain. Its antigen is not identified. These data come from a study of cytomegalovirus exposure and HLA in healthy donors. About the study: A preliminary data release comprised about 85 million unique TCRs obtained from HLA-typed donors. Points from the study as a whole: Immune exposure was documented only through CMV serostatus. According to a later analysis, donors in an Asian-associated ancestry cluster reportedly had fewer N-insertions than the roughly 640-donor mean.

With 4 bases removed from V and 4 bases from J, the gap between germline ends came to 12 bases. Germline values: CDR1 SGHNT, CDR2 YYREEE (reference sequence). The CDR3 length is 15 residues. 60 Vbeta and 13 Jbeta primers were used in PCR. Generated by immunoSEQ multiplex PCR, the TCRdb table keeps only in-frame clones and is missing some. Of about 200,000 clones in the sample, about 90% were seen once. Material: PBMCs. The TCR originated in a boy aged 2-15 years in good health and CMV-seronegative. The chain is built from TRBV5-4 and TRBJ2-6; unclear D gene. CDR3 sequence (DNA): TGTGCCAGCAGCCCGCCTCACAGCGGGGCCAACGTCCTGACTTTC. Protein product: CASSPPHSGANVLTF.